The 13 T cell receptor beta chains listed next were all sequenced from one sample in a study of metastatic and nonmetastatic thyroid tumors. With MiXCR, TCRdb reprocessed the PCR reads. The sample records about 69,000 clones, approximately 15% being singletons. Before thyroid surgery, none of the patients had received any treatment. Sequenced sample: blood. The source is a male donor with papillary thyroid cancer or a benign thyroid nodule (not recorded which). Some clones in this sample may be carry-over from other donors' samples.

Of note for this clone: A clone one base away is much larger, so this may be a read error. The chain's CDR3 is CASREWEGTEQFF. The CDR3 DNA is TGTGCCAGCAGGGAGTGGGAGGGAACCGAGCAGTTCTTC. V is TRBV14 and J is TRBJ2-1; TRBD2 aligns across 7 bases. Germline-derived CDR1 and CDR2 are SGHDN and FVKESK. V lost 6 bases to trimming and J lost 10 bases; unmatched junction nucleotides: 9. The CDR3 has 13 amino acids.

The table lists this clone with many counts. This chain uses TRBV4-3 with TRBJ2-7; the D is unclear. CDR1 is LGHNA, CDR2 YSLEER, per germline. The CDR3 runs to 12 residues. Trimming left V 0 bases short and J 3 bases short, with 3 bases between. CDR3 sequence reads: CASSQDGYEQYF. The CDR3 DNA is TGCGCCAGCAGCCAAGATGGCTACGAGCAGTACTTC.

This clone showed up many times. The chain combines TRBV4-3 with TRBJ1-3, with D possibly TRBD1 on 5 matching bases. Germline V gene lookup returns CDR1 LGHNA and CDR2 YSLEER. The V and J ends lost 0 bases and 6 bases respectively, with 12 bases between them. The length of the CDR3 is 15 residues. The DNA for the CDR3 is TGCGCCAGCAGCCAAGATGGCCTGACAGAAAACACCATATATTTT. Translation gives CASSQDGLTENTIYF.

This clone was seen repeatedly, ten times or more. In nucleotides, the CDR3 is TGTGCCAGCTCACCATTGAGGACCCTCATGAACACTGAAGCTTTCTTT. Protein sequence: CASSPLRTLMNTEAFF. V and J are TRBV18 and TRBJ1-1; D not resolved. Germline V gene data show CDR1 as KGHSH and CDR2 as LQKENI. There are 16 residues in the CDR3. Trimming stripped 2 bases from V and 0 bases from J, with 13 bases between. Full variable domain (remainder filled in from reference TRBV18 and TRBJ1-1): NAGVMQNPRHLVRRRGQEARLRCSPMKGHSHVYWYRQLPEEGLKFMVYLQKENIIDESGMPKERFSAEFPKEGPSILRIQQVVRGDSAAYFCASSPLRTLMNTEAFFGQGTRLTVV.

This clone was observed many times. In nucleotides, the CDR3 is TGTGCCTGGACTGACCCTACAGGCAATCAGCCCCAGCATTTT. The encoded protein is CAWTDPTGNQPQHF. The rearrangement joins TRBV30 to TRBJ1-5; D not certain. Trimming shortened V by 4 bases and J by 2 bases, and 12 bases separated the two germline ends. Germline lookup yields CDR1 GTSNPN and CDR2 SVGIG (reference sequence). The CDR3 is 14 residues long.

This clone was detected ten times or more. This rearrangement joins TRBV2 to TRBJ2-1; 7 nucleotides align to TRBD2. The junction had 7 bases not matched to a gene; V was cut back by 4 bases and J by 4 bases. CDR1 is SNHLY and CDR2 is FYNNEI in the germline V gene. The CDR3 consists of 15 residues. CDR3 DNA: TGTGCCAGCAGTGGGCGGGAGACCGAGTACAATGAGCAGTTCTTC. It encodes CASSGRETEYNEQFF.

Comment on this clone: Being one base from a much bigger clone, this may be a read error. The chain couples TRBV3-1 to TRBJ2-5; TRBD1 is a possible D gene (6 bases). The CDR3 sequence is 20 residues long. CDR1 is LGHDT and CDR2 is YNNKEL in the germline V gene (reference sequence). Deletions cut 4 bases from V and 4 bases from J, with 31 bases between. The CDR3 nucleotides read TGTGCCAGCAGCCCGTCAGCCTTATTAGTGGGGGCTAGGGTACGAGAGACCCAGTACTTC. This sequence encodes CASSPSALLVGARVRETQYF.

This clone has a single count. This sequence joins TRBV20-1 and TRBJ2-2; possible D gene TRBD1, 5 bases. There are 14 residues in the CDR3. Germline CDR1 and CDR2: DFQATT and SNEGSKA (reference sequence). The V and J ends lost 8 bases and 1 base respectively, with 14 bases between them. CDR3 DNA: TGCAGTACAATCAGGGCGTGGAACACCGGGGAGCTGTTTTTT. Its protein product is CSTIRAWNTGELFF.

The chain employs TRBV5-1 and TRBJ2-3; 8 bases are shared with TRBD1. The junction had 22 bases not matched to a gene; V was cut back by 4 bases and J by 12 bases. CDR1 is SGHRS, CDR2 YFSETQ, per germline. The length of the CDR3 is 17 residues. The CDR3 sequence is CASSPKLQGQVFRGQYF. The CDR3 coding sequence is TGCGCCAGCAGCCCCAAGTTACAGGGACAGGTCTTTCGAGGACAGTATTTT.

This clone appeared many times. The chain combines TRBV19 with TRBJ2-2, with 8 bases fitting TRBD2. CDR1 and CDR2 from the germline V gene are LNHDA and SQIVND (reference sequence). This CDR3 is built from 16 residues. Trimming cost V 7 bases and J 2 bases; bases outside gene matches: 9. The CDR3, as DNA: TGTGCCAGTACCCGAACTAGCGGCCTAAACACCGGGGAGCTGTTTTTT. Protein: CASTRTSGLNTGELFF.

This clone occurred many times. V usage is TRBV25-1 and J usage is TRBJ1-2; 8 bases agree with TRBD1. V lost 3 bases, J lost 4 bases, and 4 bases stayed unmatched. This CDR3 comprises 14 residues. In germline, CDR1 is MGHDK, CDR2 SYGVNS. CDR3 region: CASSDDRGRYGYTF. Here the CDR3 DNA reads TGTGCCAGCAGTGATGACAGGGGACGCTATGGCTACACCTTC.

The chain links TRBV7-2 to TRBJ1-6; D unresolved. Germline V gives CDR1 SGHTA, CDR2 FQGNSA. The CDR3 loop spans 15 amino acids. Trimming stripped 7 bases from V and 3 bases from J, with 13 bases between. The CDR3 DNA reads TGTGCCAGCATCTACGGAGAGGGCTATAATTCACCCCTCCACTTT. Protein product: CASIYGEGYNSPLHF.

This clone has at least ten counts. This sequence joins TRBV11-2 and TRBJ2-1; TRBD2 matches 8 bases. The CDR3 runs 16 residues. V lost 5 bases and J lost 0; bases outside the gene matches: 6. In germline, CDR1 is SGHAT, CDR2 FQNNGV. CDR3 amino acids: CASSPGGGSSYNEQFF. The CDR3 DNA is TGTGCCAGCAGCCCCGGGGGGGGGAGCTCCTACAATGAGCAGTTCTTC. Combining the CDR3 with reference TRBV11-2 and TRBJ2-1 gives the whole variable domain EAGVAQSPRYKIIEKRQSVAFWCNPISGHATLYWYQQILGQGPKLLIQFQNNGVVDDSQLPKDRFSAERLKGVDSTLKIQPAKLEDSAVYLCASSPGGGSSYNEQFFGPGTRLTVL.